The rows below give T cell receptor beta chains drawn from one sample of a study of cytomegalovirus exposure and HLA in healthy donors. Here immunoSEQ multiplex PCR was the method, and the copy in TCRdb shows in-frame clones only, minus some. The table lists around 96,000 clones, 70% to 90% of them singletons. The sequenced material came from PBMCs. The receptor source for this set is a man aged 18 to 29 in good health and CMV-seronegative. The CDR3 runs from the conserved cysteine through the conserved F or W. D genes are given only for firm matches. Clone size is stated in some rows and not others, as once, few, many or a class when expanded.

TRBJ1-3	TRBV7-6	TRBD1	-	TGTGCCAGCAGCATTCGGGACAGCTCATCTGGAAACACCATATATTTT	CASSIRDSSSGNTIYF
TRBJ2-1	TRBV27	TRBD2	once	TGTGCCAGCAGTTCTCTAGCGGGGGAGAGCTCCTACAATGAGCAGTTCTTC	CASSSLAGESSYNEQFF
TRBJ2-6	TRBV6-1	TRBD2	medium-sized	TGTGCCAGCGGGGGAGGGGACTCTGGGGCCAACGTCCTGACTTTC	CASGGGDSGANVLTF
TRBJ2-1	TRBV7-8	TRBD2	few	TGTGCCAGCAGCTTGGGCGGGGGCTCCTACAATGAGCAGTTCTTC	CASSLGGGSYNEQFF
TRBJ1-5	TRBV28	TRBD1	-	TGTGCCAGCAGTTGGGGGACAGGGTATAGCAATCAGCCCCAGCATTTT	CASSWGTGYSNQPQHF
TRBJ1-1	TRBV18	-	-	TGTGCCAGTTCACCCGCGACAGAGAACACTGAAGCTTTCTTT	CASSPATENTEAFF
TRBJ1-1	TRBV14	TRBD1	few	TGTGCCAGCAGCCTAAATGTCCCGGGACAGGGGGTGACTTTCTTT	CASSLNVPGQGVTFF
TRBJ2-3	TRBV5-8	TRBD2	-	TGTGCCAGCAGTTCCTTTAGCGGGGGGTCGGTTACGCAGTATTTT	CASSSFSGGSVTQYF
TRBJ2-7	TRBV6-5	TRBD2	-	TGTGCCAGCAGTTACGTTGGGGGGGGGTACGAGCAGTACTTC	CASSYVGGGYEQYF
TRBJ2-7	TRBV10-2	TRBD2	-	TGCGCCAGCACTGTAGGGGTGACTAGCGGGGACTACGAGCAGTACTTC	CASTVGVTSGDYEQYF
TRBJ2-5	TRBV5-4	-	-	TGTGCCAGCAGCCCCTCGGGACATTTACAAGAGACCCAGTACTTC	CASSPSGHLQETQYF
TRBJ1-1	TRBV7-9	-	-	TGTGCCAGCAGCTTCACCGGACAGAACACTGAAGCTTTCTTT	CASSFTGQNTEAFF
TRBJ1-5	TRBV2	-	-	TGTGCCAGCAGTGCCCAACAGGGAAGGACTCAGCCCCAGCATTTT	CASSAQQGRTQPQHF
TRBJ1-4	TRBV9	-	few	TGTGCCAGCAGCCCGACCGGGACTAATGAAAAACTGTTTTTT	CASSPTGTNEKLFF
TRBJ1-1	TRBV5-1	-	-	TGCGCCAGCAGCTTGGTCGGGGACACCGGATTGGGCACTGAAGCTTTCTTT	CASSLVGDTGLGTEAFF
TRBJ1-4	TRBV6-1	TRBD1	-	TGTGCCAGCAGACAGGGGGCCGGGGAAAAACTGTTTTTT	CASRQGAGEKLFF
TRBJ2-2	TRBV5-6	TRBD1	-	TGTGCCAGCAGCCGAAGAGCACAGGGGAGCACCGGGGAGCTGTTTTTT	CASSRRAQGSTGELFF
TRBJ2-7	TRBV6-5	-	few	TGTGCCAGCAGTTACTCGGCGGATTTCTCCTACGAGCAGTACTTC	CASSYSADFSYEQYF
TRBJ2-1	TRBV13	-	-	TGTGCCAGCAGCTCGTGGACGGGGAGCTCCTACAATGAGCAGTTCTTC	CASSSWTGSSYNEQFF
TRBJ2-7	TRBV19	-	-	TGTGCCAGTAGTCCGGACAGAGCCTACGAGCAGTACTTC	CASSPDRAYEQYF
TRBJ2-2	TRBV4-1	-	once	TGCGCCAGCAGCTTAGGACATACGAACACCGGGGAGCTGTTTTTT	CASSLGHTNTGELFF
TRBJ2-7	TRBV27	-	-	TGTGCCAGCAGTTTAGGGGGGGGGACACCTATATCCTACGAGCAGTACTTC	CASSLGGGTPISYEQYF
TRBJ1-1	TRBV11-2	-	-	TGTGCCAGCAGCCCCTCGGCAGGCGGGCTACTCGAAGCTTTCTTT	CASSPSAGGLLEAFF
TRBJ2-2	TRBV10-2	-	-	TGCGCCAGCAGTGAGTCGTTTCGGGGAGCCGGGGAGCTGTTTTTT	CASSESFRGAGELFF
TRBJ2-2	TRBV9	TRBD2	-	TGTGCCAGCAGCACCCGACTAGCGGGGATTAACACCGGGGAGCTGTTTTTT	CASSTRLAGINTGELFF
TRBJ1-1	TRBV19	-	once	TGTGCCAGTAGTATAGTGGAGGCCTATGGCACTGAAGCTTTCTTT	CASSIVEAYGTEAFF
TRBJ1-1	TRBV6-1	-	-	TGTGCCAGCAGTCCCGGGATCCTGAACACTGAAGCTTTCTTT	CASSPGILNTEAFF
TRBJ2-1	TRBV5-1	TRBD1	-	TGCGCCAGCAGCTTTTTATCCGGGACAGGGGGCAATGAGCAGTTCTTC	CASSFLSGTGGNEQFF
TRBJ1-1	TRBV5-1	TRBD1	-	TGCGCCAGCAGCAAGGGACAGCAGTCCAGCACTGAAGCTTTCTTT	CASSKGQQSSTEAFF
TRBJ1-4	TRBV7-9	TRBD1	-	TGTGCCAGCAGCCCCCCTGGGACAGGGGGGATGTGGAAACTGTTTTTT	CASSPPGTGGMWKLFF
TRBJ2-2	TRBV5-1	-	-	TGCGCCAGCAGCTTGTATTCGGGAGTGAACACCGGGGAGCTGTTTTTT	CASSLYSGVNTGELFF
TRBJ1-2	TRBV5-5	TRBD1	-	TGTGCCAGCAGCTCACAGGGGGCCCTTAACTATGGCTACACCTTC	CASSSQGALNYGYTF
TRBJ2-3	TRBV19	-	once	TGTGCCAGTAGTATCTATACAGATACGCAGTATTTT	CASSIYTDTQYF
TRBJ2-7	TRBV19	TRBD1	-	TGTGCCAGTAGTACACCGGGACAGGGGTTGAGCGAGCAGTACTTC	CASSTPGQGLSEQYF
TRBJ2-7	TRBV6-1	-	-	TGTGCCAGCAGAGAAGGGAGCGAGCAGTACTTC	CASREGSEQYF
TRBJ1-2	TRBV7-6	-	-	TGTGCCAGCAGCCTTAGCGACGGAAAAGGCTACACCTTC	CASSLSDGKGYTF
TRBJ2-3	TRBV5-1	-	-	TGCGCCAGCAGACTAGATATCGATACGCAGTATTTT	CASRLDIDTQYF
TRBJ2-1	TRBV19	TRBD2	once	TGTGCCAGTAGTGTCGGGACTAGCCCGAATGAGCAGTTCTTC	CASSVGTSPNEQFF
TRBJ2-7	TRBV9	-	-	TGTGCCAGCAGCGTAGGAGCCCACAGGGTGGGCTCGGTGCAGTACTTC	CASSVGAHRVGSVQYF
TRBJ1-1	TRBV6-5	-	-	TGTGCCAGCAGTCCCGGACACGCGAACACTGAAGCTTTCTTT	CASSPGHANTEAFF
TRBJ1-1	TRBV2	TRBD1	-	TGTGCCAGCAGGGGGGGCGCAGGGGGCGCTTTCACTGAAGCTTTCTTT	CASRGGAGGAFTEAFF
TRBJ2-7	TRBV30	TRBD1	once	TGTGCCTGGACCCGGACCGACAGGGCGACCTACGAGCAGTACTTC	CAWTRTDRATYEQYF
TRBJ1-4	TRBV18	TRBD1	few	TGTGCCAGCGCTCCCACCCGGACAGGGGGCGAGGAAAAACTGTTTTTT	CASAPTRTGGEEKLFF
TRBJ1-2	TRBV6-1	-	-	TGTGCCAGCAGCTTACAGCTGAACTATGGCTACACCTTC	CASSLQLNYGYTF
TRBJ1-5	TRBV14	TRBD1	-	TGTGCCAGCAGCCAAGATATAGCACAGGGGGACGGTCAGCCCCAGCATTTT	CASSQDIAQGDGQPQHF
TRBJ2-1	TRBV4-2	TRBD2	-	TGTGCCAGCAGCCACGGCGGGGGGGCGGGAAATGAGCAGTTCTTC	CASSHGGGAGNEQFF
TRBJ1-4	TRBV19	-	few	TGTGCCAGTAATCAGGACAGCGGACTCTTTAATGAAAAACTGTTTTTT	CASNQDSGLFNEKLFF
TRBJ2-1	TRBV7-9	-	once	TGTGCCAGCAGCTTACGAGACACTTACAATGAGCAGTTCTTC	CASSLRDTYNEQFF
TRBJ2-1	TRBV6-1	-	-	TGTGCCAGCAGTGAAGCGCTTCAGGGGTACAATGAGCAGTTCTTC	CASSEALQGYNEQFF
TRBJ2-1	TRBV15	-	-	TGTGCCACCAGCAGAGAATGGGGCGCAAACTACAATGAGCAGTTCTTC	CATSREWGANYNEQFF
TRBJ1-1	TRBV29-1	-	-	TGCAGCGTTGAAAAGACAGAGAACACTGAAGCTTTCTTT	CSVEKTENTEAFF
TRBJ2-7	TRBV5-1	TRBD1	-	TGCGCCAGCAGCCCGGGGACAGTAGGCGAGCAGTACTTC	CASSPGTVGEQYF
TRBJ1-2	TRBV7-6	-	few	TGTGCCAGCAGCTTAGCGGGCGGGGGCGGGAATGGCTACACCTTC	CASSLAGGGGNGYTF